This entry lists 4 T cell receptor beta chains sequenced from one sample in a study of memory CD4+ T cells and cytomegalovirus serostatus. The data were produced by immunoSEQ multiplex PCR, yet TCRdb's version contains in-frame clones alone and is incomplete. Found here are tens of thousands of clones, roughly 83% of them singletons; the top ten hold about 0.79%. The sort gate was single viable CD3+CD4+CD8-CD45RO+ cells for memory CD4+ T cells. The sequenced material came from memory CD4+ T cells from blood. These receptors all come from an adult in good health and CMV-seronegative.

The chain employs TRBV30 and TRBJ2-3; D remains ambiguous. CDR3 length: 17 residues. CDR1 and CDR2 from the germline V gene are GTSNPN and SVGIG (reference sequence). With 1 base removed from V and 1 base from J, the gap between germline ends came to 18 bases. This CDR3 reads CAWSAGAWGVGTDTQYF. CDR3 sequence (DNA): TGTGCCTGGAGTGCCGGAGCTTGGGGTGTTGGCACAGATACGCAGTATTTT.

This clone was counted a single time. The rearrangement uses TRBV10-3 and TRBJ1-1; D gene unclear. The CDR3 consists of 13 residues. The germline V gene encodes CDR1 ENHRY and CDR2 SYGVKD. V was shortened by 8 bases and J by 0 bases, with 10 bases between the two germline ends. CDR3 in amino acids: CAIDKRVNTEAFF. CDR3 nucleotides: TGTGCCATCGATAAGAGGGTGAACACTGAAGCTTTCTTT.

The V gene is TRBV2, the J gene TRBJ2-5, with D unresolved. The CDR3 contains 14 residues. Germline assignment: CDR1 SNHLY and CDR2 FYNNEI. V was clipped by 8 bases and J by 0 bases, with 13 bases between them. CDR3 protein: CASLKELYQETQYF. The CDR3 DNA reads TGTGCCAGCTTAAAGGAGCTGTACCAAGAGACCCAGTACTTC.

The V gene is TRBV12-5, the J gene TRBJ1-2, with D tentatively TRBD1 (5 bases). Per germline, CDR1 LGHNT and CDR2 FRNRAP. This CDR3 spans 14 amino acids. V lost 1 base and J 4 bases, leaving 10 bases between the germline ends. The CDR3 DNA follows: TGTGCTAGTGGTTTGGAACAGGCTTTCTATGGCTACACCTTC. Residues: CASGLEQAFYGYTF.